This T cell receptor beta chain originates from a study of cytomegalovirus exposure and HLA in healthy donors. About the research overall: Earlier, 200 million or so T cells were analyzed, and 90 million to 140 million unique TCR beta sequences were found among them. Unique TCRs numbering around 80 million, obtained from HLA-typed donors, made up an early data release. The study, taken as a whole, reports: Relative to equally common others, HLA-associated TCR beta chains showed greater clonal expansion in a later analysis.

Regarding this clone: The antigen is unknown.

CDR3 length equals 13 residues. Germline V gene sequence: CDR1 LNHNV, CDR2 YYDKDF (reference sequence). V trimming: 9 bases; J trimming: 1 base; junction bases outside the gene matches: 5. This PCR relied on a set of 60 Vbeta primers and 13 Jbeta primers. The protocol was immunoSEQ multiplex PCR, while the TCRdb copy is restricted to in-frame clones and leaves out a portion. The sample carries under 200,000 clones, approximately 78% recorded once. Material: PBMCs. The TCR originated in a woman under 30 in good health and CMV-seronegative. The chain joins TRBV15 to TRBJ1-1; TRBD1 matches at 7 bases. CDR3 sequence reads: CATTGTANTEAFF. The DNA of the CDR3 is TGTGCCACGACCGGGACAGCGAACACTGAAGCTTTCTTT.